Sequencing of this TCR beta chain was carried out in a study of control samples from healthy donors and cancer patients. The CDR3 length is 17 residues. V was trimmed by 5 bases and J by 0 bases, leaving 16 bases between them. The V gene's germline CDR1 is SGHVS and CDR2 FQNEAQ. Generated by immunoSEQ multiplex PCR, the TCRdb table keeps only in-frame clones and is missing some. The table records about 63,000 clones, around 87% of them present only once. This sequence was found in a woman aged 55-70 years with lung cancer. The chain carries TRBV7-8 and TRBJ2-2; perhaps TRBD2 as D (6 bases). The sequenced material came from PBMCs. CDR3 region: CASSHGATRANTGELFF. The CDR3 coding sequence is TGTGCCAGCAGCCACGGCGCGACTAGAGCGAACACCGGGGAGCTGTTTTTT. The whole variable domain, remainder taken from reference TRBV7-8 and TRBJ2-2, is GAGVSQSPRYKVAKRGQDVALRCDPISGHVSLFWYQQALGQGPEFLTYFQNEAQLDKSGLPSDRFFAERPEGSVSTLKIQRTQQEDSAVYLCASSHGATRANTGELFFGEGSRLTVL.